The rows below give T cell receptor beta chains drawn from one sample of a study of shared clonotypes between healthy human individuals. The method was immunoSEQ multiplex PCR; TCRdb's version includes in-frame clones alone and lacks a portion of them. The sample lists about 1,500,000 clones; roughly 96% were seen once. Sequencing input: naive CD4+ T cells sorted from blood. These receptors originate from a man younger than 40 in good health. The CDR3 runs from the conserved cysteine through the conserved F or W. The order of the fields is J gene, clone size, D gene, V gene, CDR3 protein, CDR3 DNA. D genes are given only for firm matches. Clone size is given for some rows only: seen once, a few or many times, or a class if the clone is expanded.

J gene: TRBJ2-1
clone size: NA
D gene: TRBD2
V gene: TRBV27
CDR3 protein: CASSPPGLAGVYNEQFF
CDR3 DNA: TGTGCCAGCAGTCCGCCGGGACTAGCGGGAGTTTACAATGAGCAGTTCTTC

J gene: TRBJ1-5
clone size: NA
D gene: TRBD1
V gene: TRBV27
CDR3 protein: CASSPMGQMNQPQHF
CDR3 DNA: TGTGCCAGCAGTCCAATGGGACAGATGAATCAGCCCCAGCATTTT

J gene: TRBJ1-2
clone size: NA
D gene: NA
V gene: TRBV7-7
CDR3 protein: CASSLVRTHYGYTF
CDR3 DNA: TGTGCCAGCAGCTTAGTTAGGACGCACTATGGCTACACCTTC

J gene: TRBJ2-3
clone size: NA
D gene: TRBD2
V gene: TRBV28
CDR3 protein: CASSPSGLAGYTDTQYF
CDR3 DNA: TGTGCCAGCAGTCCCTCGGGACTAGCGGGTTACACAGATACGCAGTATTTT

J gene: TRBJ2-1
clone size: NA
D gene: NA
V gene: TRBV4-3
CDR3 protein: CASSHIPQGGSYNEQFF
CDR3 DNA: TGCGCCAGCAGCCACATACCACAGGGGGGGTCCTACAATGAGCAGTTCTTC

J gene: TRBJ2-7
clone size: NA
D gene: NA
V gene: TRBV11-2
CDR3 protein: CASSQVARHYEQYF
CDR3 DNA: TGTGCCAGCAGTCAGGTGGCCAGGCACTACGAGCAGTACTTC

J gene: TRBJ2-4
clone size: NA
D gene: NA
V gene: TRBV5-6
CDR3 protein: CASSPAGEGNIQYF
CDR3 DNA: TGTGCCAGCAGCCCGGCAGGGGAGGGAAACATTCAGTACTTC

J gene: TRBJ2-3
clone size: NA
D gene: NA
V gene: TRBV28
CDR3 protein: CASSVPGDTQYF
CDR3 DNA: TGTGCCAGCTCCGTCCCCGGGGATACGCAGTATTTT

J gene: TRBJ1-2
clone size: once
D gene: TRBD1
V gene: TRBV6-6
CDR3 protein: CTSSSRRDRVGVGYTF
CDR3 DNA: TGTACCAGCAGTTCACGCCGGGACAGGGTCGGGGTCGGCTACACCTTC

J gene: TRBJ1-1
clone size: once
D gene: TRBD1
V gene: TRBV28
CDR3 protein: CASGNPGGHTEAFF
CDR3 DNA: TGTGCCAGCGGAAATCCAGGGGGCCACACTGAAGCTTTCTTT

J gene: TRBJ2-2
clone size: once
D gene: NA
V gene: TRBV11-2
CDR3 protein: CASSSMSGDRSGELFF
CDR3 DNA: TGTGCCAGCAGCTCTATGAGCGGAGACCGGTCCGGGGAGCTGTTTTTT

J gene: TRBJ2-5
clone size: NA
D gene: NA
V gene: TRBV4-3
CDR3 protein: CASSQDPLPGDQETQYF
CDR3 DNA: TGCGCCAGCAGCCAAGATCCCCTCCCAGGGGACCAAGAGACCCAGTACTTC

J gene: TRBJ2-7
clone size: NA
D gene: TRBD1
V gene: TRBV19
CDR3 protein: CASSSTGASYEQYF
CDR3 DNA: TGTGCCAGTAGTTCTACAGGGGCCTCCTACGAGCAGTACTTC

J gene: TRBJ2-7
clone size: NA
D gene: TRBD2
V gene: TRBV28
CDR3 protein: CASRGTSGKYYEQYF
CDR3 DNA: TGTGCCAGCAGGGGGACTAGCGGGAAATACTACGAGCAGTACTTC

J gene: TRBJ2-1
clone size: NA
D gene: NA
V gene: TRBV25-1
CDR3 protein: CASSEYTGWEQFF
CDR3 DNA: TGTGCCAGCAGTGAGTATACAGGGTGGGAGCAGTTCTTC

J gene: TRBJ2-3
clone size: NA
D gene: TRBD2
V gene: TRBV18
CDR3 protein: CASSRLAGQEDTQYF
CDR3 DNA: TGTGCCAGCTCACGTCTAGCGGGGCAAGAGGATACGCAGTATTTT

J gene: TRBJ2-6
clone size: NA
D gene: NA
V gene: TRBV7-3
CDR3 protein: CASSVVSGANVLTF
CDR3 DNA: TGTGCCAGCAGCGTGGTTTCTGGGGCCAACGTCCTGACTTTC

J gene: TRBJ2-1
clone size: once
D gene: NA
V gene: TRBV5-1
CDR3 protein: CASTERGQTYNEQFF
CDR3 DNA: TGCGCCAGCACCGAACGGGGGCAGACCTACAATGAGCAGTTCTTC

J gene: TRBJ2-7
clone size: NA
D gene: TRBD2
V gene: TRBV19
CDR3 protein: CASSINSGALGEQYF
CDR3 DNA: TGTGCCAGTAGTATAAACAGCGGGGCATTGGGCGAGCAGTACTTC

J gene: TRBJ2-7
clone size: NA
D gene: TRBD2
V gene: TRBV5-1
CDR3 protein: CASSLSTSGGYEQYF
CDR3 DNA: TGCGCCAGCAGCTTGTCGACTAGCGGGGGCTACGAGCAGTACTTC

J gene: TRBJ2-1
clone size: NA
D gene: NA
V gene: TRBV7-2
CDR3 protein: CASISPNSNEQFF
CDR3 DNA: TGTGCCAGCATTTCCCCCAATAGTAATGAGCAGTTCTTC

J gene: TRBJ1-2
clone size: NA
D gene: NA
V gene: TRBV10-3
CDR3 protein: CAISPKGGSLANYGYTF
CDR3 DNA: TGTGCCATCAGTCCGAAGGGGGGGTCTTTAGCTAACTATGGCTACACCTTC

J gene: TRBJ2-5
clone size: NA
D gene: NA
V gene: TRBV5-4
CDR3 protein: CASSLGAGRRETQYF
CDR3 DNA: TGTGCCAGCAGCTTGGGGGCAGGAAGGAGAGAGACCCAGTACTTC

J gene: TRBJ2-3
clone size: NA
D gene: TRBD1
V gene: TRBV6-1
CDR3 protein: CARGKTGGADTQYF
CDR3 DNA: TGTGCCCGGGGAAAGACAGGGGGAGCAGATACGCAGTATTTT

J gene: TRBJ2-7
clone size: NA
D gene: TRBD2
V gene: TRBV2
CDR3 protein: CASSGATGRGEQYF
CDR3 DNA: TGTGCCAGCAGTGGAGCGACCGGGAGGGGAGAGCAGTACTTC

J gene: TRBJ2-7
clone size: NA
D gene: TRBD1
V gene: TRBV5-1
CDR3 protein: CASSPGQARAYEQYF
CDR3 DNA: TGCGCCAGCAGCCCCGGACAGGCCCGAGCCTACGAGCAGTACTTC

J gene: TRBJ2-3
clone size: NA
D gene: TRBD2
V gene: TRBV4-1
CDR3 protein: CASSRGGGLVTGDTQYF
CDR3 DNA: TGCGCCAGCAGCCGGGGTGGAGGACTAGTGACGGGGGATACGCAGTATTTT

J gene: TRBJ1-4
clone size: NA
D gene: NA
V gene: TRBV11-2
CDR3 protein: CASRRSGAATNEKLFF
CDR3 DNA: TGTGCCAGCAGACGGTCGGGGGCCGCAACTAATGAAAAACTGTTTTTT

J gene: TRBJ2-7
clone size: NA
D gene: TRBD1
V gene: TRBV19
CDR3 protein: CASSIRTGQREQYF
CDR3 DNA: TGTGCCAGTAGTATACGGACAGGGCAGAGGGAGCAGTACTTC

J gene: TRBJ2-5
clone size: NA
D gene: NA
V gene: TRBV25-1
CDR3 protein: CASRRGGQETQYF
CDR3 DNA: TGTGCCAGCAGGAGGGGGGGCCAAGAGACCCAGTACTTC

J gene: TRBJ1-2
clone size: once
D gene: TRBD1
V gene: TRBV18
CDR3 protein: CASSPLGQGHGYTF
CDR3 DNA: TGTGCCAGCTCACCCTTAGGACAGGGGCATGGCTACACCTTC

J gene: TRBJ2-2
clone size: NA
D gene: NA
V gene: TRBV5-1
CDR3 protein: CASTYPWGSTGELFF
CDR3 DNA: TGCGCCAGCACCTACCCTTGGGGTAGCACCGGGGAGCTGTTTTTT

J gene: TRBJ2-7
clone size: NA
D gene: TRBD1
V gene: TRBV18
CDR3 protein: CASSPDRASDEQYF
CDR3 DNA: TGTGCCAGCTCACCGGACAGGGCGAGCGACGAGCAGTACTTC

J gene: TRBJ2-5
clone size: few
D gene: NA
V gene: TRBV18
CDR3 protein: CASSPSQYQETQYF
CDR3 DNA: TGTGCCAGCTCCCCGAGCCAATACCAAGAGACCCAGTACTTC

J gene: TRBJ1-5
clone size: NA
D gene: NA
V gene: TRBV28
CDR3 protein: CASSLLGNQPQHF
CDR3 DNA: TGTGCCAGCAGCCTCTTAGGCAATCAGCCCCAGCATTTT

J gene: TRBJ2-1
clone size: NA
D gene: NA
V gene: TRBV29-1
CDR3 protein: CSGKVSYNEQFF
CDR3 DNA: TGCAGCGGCAAGGTCTCCTACAATGAGCAGTTCTTC

J gene: TRBJ2-1
clone size: NA
D gene: NA
V gene: TRBV6-5
CDR3 protein: CASSYGPGAEGNEQFF
CDR3 DNA: TGTGCCAGCAGTTACGGTCCCGGTGCCGAAGGGAATGAGCAGTTCTTC

J gene: TRBJ1-4
clone size: NA
D gene: NA
V gene: TRBV6-1
CDR3 protein: CASSAPGAVQKLFF
CDR3 DNA: TGTGCCAGCAGTGCCCCTGGTGCCGTCCAAAAACTGTTTTTT

J gene: TRBJ1-1
clone size: NA
D gene: NA
V gene: TRBV5-1
CDR3 protein: CASSLAKGALNTEAFF
CDR3 DNA: TGCGCCAGCAGCTTGGCAAAAGGGGCCTTGAACACTGAAGCTTTCTTT

J gene: TRBJ2-4
clone size: NA
D gene: TRBD2
V gene: TRBV30
CDR3 protein: CACRITSGNIQYF
CDR3 DNA: TGTGCCTGCCGAATCACTAGCGGAAACATTCAGTACTTC

J gene: TRBJ2-7
clone size: NA
D gene: TRBD2
V gene: TRBV5-1
CDR3 protein: CASSLVSPASGPYEQYF
CDR3 DNA: TGCGCCAGCAGCTTGGTGAGCCCTGCTAGCGGCCCCTACGAGCAGTACTTC

J gene: TRBJ2-5
clone size: NA
D gene: NA
V gene: TRBV28
CDR3 protein: CASSSPLGGKETQYF
CDR3 DNA: TGTGCCAGCAGTTCCCCTCTGGGGGGCAAAGAGACCCAGTACTTC

J gene: TRBJ1-2
clone size: NA
D gene: NA
V gene: TRBV29-1
CDR3 protein: CSVERERRGYGYTF
CDR3 DNA: TGCAGCGTTGAAAGGGAGAGGAGAGGCTATGGCTACACCTTC